This record covers a single TCR beta chain. In the authors' methods: From reference gene primer amplification, estimates of nucleated cell counts were derived. Libraries were prepared by immunoSEQ multiplex PCR; TCRdb keeps only in-frame clonotypes and omits some of them. V and J calls and clone size are those listed in that table; D and trimming were worked out from the DNA. The sample has approximately 50,000 clones, around 83% seen once. The sample originates from a study of blood T cell repertoires in COVID-19. Study-level information: Italy, Spain and the United States were the sources of the convalescent and acute COVID-19 samples. T cells, B-cell-depleted T cells, or PBMCs supplied cDNA or gDNA.

The CDR3 is made up of 14 amino acids. The germline V and J ends were trimmed by 1 base and 8 bases, with 14 bases remaining between them. Germline V gene data show CDR1 as SGHVS and CDR2 as FQNEAQ. The sequencing input was peripheral blood. This chain uses TRBV7-8 with TRBJ1-2; maybe TRBD1 (5 bases). This receptor was taken from a man aged 65 to 79 with active COVID-19. CDR3 in amino acids: CASSLDPGKGGYTF. The CDR3 bases are TGTGCCAGCAGCTTAGATCCAGGGAAAGGCGGCTACACCTTC.